The present T cell receptor (beta chain) was sequenced within a study of blood T cell repertoires in COVID-19. Generated by immunoSEQ multiplex PCR, the TCRdb table keeps only in-frame clones and is missing some. The table includes about 110,000 clones, less than 90% detected once. In its sample, this clone was seen a few times. What was sequenced was peripheral blood. The clonotype comes from a human donor in a cohort sampled during active COVID-19.

The CDR3 loop is CASSPGTGNTEAFF. The DNA for the CDR3 is TGCGCCAGCAGTCCCGGGACAGGGAACACTGAAGCTTTCTTT. The V and J genes are TRBV5-1 and TRBJ1-1; 8 positions agree with TRBD1. The V gene end was trimmed by 5 bases and the J gene end by 1 base; junction bases not matched to a gene: 4. The CDR3 covers 14 residues. Germline-derived CDR1 and CDR2 are SGHRS and YFSETQ.